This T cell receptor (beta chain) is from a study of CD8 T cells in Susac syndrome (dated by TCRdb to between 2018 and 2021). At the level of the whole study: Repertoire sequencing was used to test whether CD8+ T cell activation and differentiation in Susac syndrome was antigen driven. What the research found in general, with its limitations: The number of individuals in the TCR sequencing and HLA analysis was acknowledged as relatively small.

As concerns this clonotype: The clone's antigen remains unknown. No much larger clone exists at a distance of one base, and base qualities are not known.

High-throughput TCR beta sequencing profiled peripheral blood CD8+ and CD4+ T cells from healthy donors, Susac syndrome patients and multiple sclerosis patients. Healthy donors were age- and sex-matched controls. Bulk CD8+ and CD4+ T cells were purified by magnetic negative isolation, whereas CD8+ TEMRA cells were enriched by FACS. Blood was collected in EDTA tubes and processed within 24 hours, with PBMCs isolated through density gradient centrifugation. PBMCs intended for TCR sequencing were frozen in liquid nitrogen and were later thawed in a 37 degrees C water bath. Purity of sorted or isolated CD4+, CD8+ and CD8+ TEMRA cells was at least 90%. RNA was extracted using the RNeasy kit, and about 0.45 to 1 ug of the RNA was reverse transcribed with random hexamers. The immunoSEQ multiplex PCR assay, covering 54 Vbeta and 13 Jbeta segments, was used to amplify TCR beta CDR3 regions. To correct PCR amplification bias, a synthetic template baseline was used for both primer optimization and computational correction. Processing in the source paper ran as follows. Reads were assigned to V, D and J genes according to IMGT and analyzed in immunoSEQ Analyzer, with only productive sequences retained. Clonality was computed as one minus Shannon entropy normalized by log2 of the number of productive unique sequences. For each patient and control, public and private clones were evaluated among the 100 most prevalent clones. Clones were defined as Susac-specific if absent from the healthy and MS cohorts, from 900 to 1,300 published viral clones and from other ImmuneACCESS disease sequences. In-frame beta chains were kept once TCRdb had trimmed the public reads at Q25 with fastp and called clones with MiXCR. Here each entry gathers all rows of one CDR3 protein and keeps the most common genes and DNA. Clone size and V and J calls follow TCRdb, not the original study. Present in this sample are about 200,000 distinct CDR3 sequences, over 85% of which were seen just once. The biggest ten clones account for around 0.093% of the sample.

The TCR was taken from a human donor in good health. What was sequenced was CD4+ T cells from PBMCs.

The DNA is TGTGCCAGCAGCGCAATGGGCAGATCCACAGATACGCAGTATTTT. This yields the protein CASSAMGRSTDTQYF. The sequence is built from TRBV9 and TRBJ2-3; the D gene assignment is ambiguous. The CDR3 runs 15 amino acids, cysteine and phenylalanine included. Here the CDR3 DNA is all that survives: 45 bases in frame from base 1. Looking up the germline V gene yields CDR1 SGDLS and CDR2 YYNGEE. V and J lose 3 bases and 2 bases, and a span of 13 bases separates them.